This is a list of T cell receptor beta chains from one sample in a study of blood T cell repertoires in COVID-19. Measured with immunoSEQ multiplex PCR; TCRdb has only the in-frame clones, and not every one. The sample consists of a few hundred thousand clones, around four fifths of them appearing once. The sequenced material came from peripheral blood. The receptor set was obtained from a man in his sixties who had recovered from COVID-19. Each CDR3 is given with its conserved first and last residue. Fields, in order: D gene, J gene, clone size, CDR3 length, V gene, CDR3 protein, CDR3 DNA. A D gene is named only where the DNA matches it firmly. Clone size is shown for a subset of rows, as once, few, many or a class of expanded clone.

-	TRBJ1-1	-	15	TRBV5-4	CASSLYRGANTEAFF	TGTGCCAGCAGCTTGTATCGGGGGGCGAACACTGAAGCTTTCTTT
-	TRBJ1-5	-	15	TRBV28	CASSLDTSNNQPQHF	TGTGCCAGCAGCCTGGACACCAGCAACAATCAGCCCCAGCATTTT
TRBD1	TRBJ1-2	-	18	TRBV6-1	CASSEAGGTGLYNYGYTF	TGTGCCAGCAGTGAAGCGGGGGGGACAGGGTTGTATAACTATGGCTACACCTTC
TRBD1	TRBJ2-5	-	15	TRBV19	CASRGQGQLQETQYF	TGTGCCAGTAGAGGACAGGGACAACTACAAGAGACCCAGTACTTC
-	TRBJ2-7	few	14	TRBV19	CASSIAERLYEQYF	TGTGCCAGTAGCATAGCGGAGCGACTTTACGAGCAGTACTTC
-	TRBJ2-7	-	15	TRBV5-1	CASSIQGAGLYEQYF	TGCGCCAGCAGCATACAGGGTGCGGGCCTCTACGAGCAGTACTTC
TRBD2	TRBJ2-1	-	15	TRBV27	CASSFVAGGNNEQFF	TGTGCCAGCAGTTTCGTAGCGGGAGGAAACAATGAGCAGTTCTTC
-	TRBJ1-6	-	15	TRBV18	CASSLLEGTNSPLHF	TGTGCCAGCTCACTTCTCGAGGGGACAAATTCACCCCTCCACTTT
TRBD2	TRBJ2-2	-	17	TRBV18	CASSPRSGGESTGELFF	TGTGCCAGCTCACCCCGTTCGGGGGGGGAGAGCACCGGGGAGCTGTTTTTT
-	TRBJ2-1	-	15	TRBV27	CASSSGWDSLREQFF	TGTGCCAGCAGTTCGGGCTGGGACTCCTTACGGGAGCAGTTCTTC
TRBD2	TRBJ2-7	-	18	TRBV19	CASSNPRDGGSASYEQYF	TGTGCCAGTAGTAACCCCCGGGACGGGGGGTCTGCCTCCTACGAGCAGTACTTC
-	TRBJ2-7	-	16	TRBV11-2	CASSLDSRDISYEQYF	TGTGCCAGCAGCTTAGATTCCAGGGATATATCCTACGAGCAGTACTTC
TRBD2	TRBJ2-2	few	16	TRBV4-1	CASSLRLAGGVGELFF	TGCGCCAGCAGTCTAAGACTAGCGGGAGGGGTCGGGGAGCTGTTTTTT
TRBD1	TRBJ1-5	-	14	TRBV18	CASSLDRENQPQHF	TGTGCCAGCTCACTGGACAGGGAAAATCAGCCCCAGCATTTT
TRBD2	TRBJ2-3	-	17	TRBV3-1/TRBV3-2	CASSPLAGGLGTDTQYF	TGTGCCAGCAGCCCCTTAGCGGGAGGGCTCGGCACAGATACGCAGTATTTT
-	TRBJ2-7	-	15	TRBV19	CASSPDTQISYEQYF	TGTGCCAGTAGTCCCGACACCCAAATCTCCTACGAGCAGTACTTC
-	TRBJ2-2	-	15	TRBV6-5	CASRSWGANTGELFF	TGTGCCAGCAGATCCTGGGGCGCGAACACCGGGGAGCTGTTTTTT
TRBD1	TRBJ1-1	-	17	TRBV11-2	CASSLAFRTGRSTEAFF	TGTGCCAGCAGCTTAGCATTCAGGACAGGAAGATCCACTGAAGCTTTCTTT
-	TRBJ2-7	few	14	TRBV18	CASSPQGGFYEQYF	TGTGCCAGCTCACCCCAGGGTGGCTTCTACGAGCAGTACTTC
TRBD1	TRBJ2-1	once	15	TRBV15	CATSRGQGGGNEQFF	TGTGCCACCAGCAGAGGACAGGGTGGAGGAAATGAGCAGTTCTTC
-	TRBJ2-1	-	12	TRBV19	CASSIAYNEQFF	TGTGCCAGTAGTATTGCGTACAATGAGCAGTTCTTC
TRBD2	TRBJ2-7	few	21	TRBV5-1	CASSQGRSGTSGRVGSYEQYF	TGCGCCAGCAGCCAAGGGCGATCCGGGACTAGCGGGAGGGTCGGCTCCTACGAGCAGTACTTC
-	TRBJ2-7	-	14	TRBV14	CASSQQYRSGEQYF	TGTGCCAGCAGCCAACAGTATAGGAGTGGCGAGCAGTACTTC
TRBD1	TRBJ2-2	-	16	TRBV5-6	CASSLDRGRDTGELFF	TGTGCCAGCAGCTTGGACAGGGGGCGCGACACCGGGGAGCTGTTTTTT
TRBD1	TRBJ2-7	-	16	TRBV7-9	CASSFFGTGGSYEQYF	TGTGCCAGCAGCTTTTTCGGGACAGGGGGTTCCTACGAGCAGTACTTC
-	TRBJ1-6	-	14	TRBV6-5	CASSYGRQNSPLHF	TGTGCCAGCAGTTACGGTCGACAGAATTCACCCCTCCACTTT
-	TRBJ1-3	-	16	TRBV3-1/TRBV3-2	CASSQGGGRTGNTIYF	TGTGCCAGCAGCCAAGGCGGGGGTAGGACTGGAAACACCATATATTTT
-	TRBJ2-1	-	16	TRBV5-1	CASSFGLGRGVGEQFF	TGCGCCAGCAGCTTTGGATTGGGCAGGGGTGTGGGTGAGCAGTTCTTC
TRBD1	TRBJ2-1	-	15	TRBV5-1	CASSPGGTSYNEQFF	TGCGCCAGCAGCCCAGGGGGCACCTCCTACAATGAGCAGTTCTTC
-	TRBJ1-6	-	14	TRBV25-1	CASSAERHNSPLHF	TGTGCCAGCAGTGCCGAGAGGCATAATTCACCCCTCCACTTT
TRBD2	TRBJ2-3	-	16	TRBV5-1	CASSDTSGGRVDTQYF	TGCGCCAGCAGCGATACTAGCGGGGGCAGGGTTGATACGCAGTATTTT
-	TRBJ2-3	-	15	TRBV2	CASSEAVRNRDTQYF	TGTGCCAGCAGTGAAGCGGTGCGGAATCGTGATACGCAGTATTTT
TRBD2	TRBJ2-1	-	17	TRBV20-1	CSASSPGLAGGYNEQFF	TGCAGTGCTAGTTCTCCGGGACTAGCGGGGGGCTACAATGAGCAGTTCTTC
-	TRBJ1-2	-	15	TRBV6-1	CASSEGSPSNYGYTF	TGTGCCAGCAGTGAAGGCAGTCCGTCAAACTATGGCTACACCTTC
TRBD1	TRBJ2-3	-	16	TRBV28	CASSPGQGARGDTQYF	TGTGCCAGCAGCCCCGGACAGGGGGCGCGAGGAGATACGCAGTATTTT
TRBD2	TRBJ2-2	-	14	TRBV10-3	CAISASGGSGELFF	TGTGCCATCAGTGCTAGCGGGGGCTCCGGGGAGCTGTTTTTT
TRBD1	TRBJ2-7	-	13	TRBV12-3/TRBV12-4	CASTKGQSYEQYF	TGTGCCAGCACTAAGGGACAGTCGTACGAGCAGTACTTC
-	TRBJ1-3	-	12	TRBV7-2	CASSVSGNTIYF	TGTGCCAGCAGCGTATCTGGAAACACCATATATTTT
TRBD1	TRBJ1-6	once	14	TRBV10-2	CASSVQGPDSPLHF	TGCGCCAGCAGTGTACAGGGGCCGGATTCACCCCTCCACTTT
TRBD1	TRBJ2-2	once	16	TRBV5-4	CASSPGQGVITGELFF	TGTGCCAGCAGCCCGGGACAGGGGGTTATCACCGGGGAGCTGTTTTTT
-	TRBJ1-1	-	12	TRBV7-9	CASSFVFREAFF	TGTGCCAGCAGCTTTGTCTTCCGGGAAGCTTTCTTT
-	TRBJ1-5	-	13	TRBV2	CASSAGVNQPQHF	TGTGCCAGCAGTGCAGGGGTCAATCAGCCCCAGCATTTT
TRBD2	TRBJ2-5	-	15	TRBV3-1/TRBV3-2	CASSQGEGWLETQYF	TGTGCCAGCAGCCAAGGGGAGGGGTGGTTGGAGACCCAGTACTTC
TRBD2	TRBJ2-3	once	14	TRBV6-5	CASKVAGDPDTQYF	TGTGCCAGCAAGGTAGCGGGAGATCCAGATACGCAGTATTTT
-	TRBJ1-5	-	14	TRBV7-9	CASSSDSSNQPQHF	TGTGCCAGCAGCTCGGACAGTAGCAATCAGCCCCAGCATTTT
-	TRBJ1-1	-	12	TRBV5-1	CASTLGVGEAFF	TGCGCCAGCACCCTGGGCGTCGGTGAAGCTTTCTTT
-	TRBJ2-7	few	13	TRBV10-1	CASSADTSYEQYF	TGCGCCAGCAGTGCGGACACGTCCTACGAGCAGTACTTC
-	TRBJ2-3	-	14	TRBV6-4	CASSLTGTTDTQYF	TGTGCCAGCAGCCTGACAGGTACAACAGATACGCAGTATTTT
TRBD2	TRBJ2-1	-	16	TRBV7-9	CASSPGLAGDVREQFF	TGTGCCAGCAGCCCAGGACTAGCGGGAGACGTTCGTGAGCAGTTCTTC
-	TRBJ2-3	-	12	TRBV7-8	CASSRNLDTQYF	TGTGCCAGCAGCCGCAACTTAGATACGCAGTATTTT